There are a few counts of the clone carrying this TCR beta chain. The assay was immunoSEQ multiplex PCR, and TCRdb's table has in-frame clones only and misses some. This sample has roughly 250,000 clones, with about 86% found just once. The CDR3 sequence is 13 residues long. Germline CDR1 is MNHEY and CDR2 is SVGEGT. V lost 5 bases, J lost 1 base, and 8 bases lay in between. The data derive from a study of blood T cell repertoires in COVID-19. The receptor's source is a woman aged 25 to 45 with COVID-19, enrolled during active disease. Sequenced sample: peripheral blood. This chain connects TRBV6-2 or TRBV6-3 to TRBJ1-2; the D gene is possibly TRBD1 (6 bases). The CDR3 loop is CASSLQGNYGYTF. CDR3 sequence (DNA): TGTGCCAGCAGTCTACAGGGTAACTATGGCTACACCTTC.